This T cell receptor (beta chain) was sequenced for a study of tumor-infiltrating lymphocytes in primary liver carcinoma. General study findings and limits: Lesser overlap characterized tumor-adjacent and tumor-blood pairs relative to tumor region pairs. Compared with blood, tumor repertoires held significantly more in their top 250 clones.

CDR1 SQVTM and CDR2 ANQGSEA come from the germline V gene. The CDR3 runs 14 residues. Points on this clonotype: Antigen: not known. At one of its ends the junction is not consistent with the germline gene, which may arise from a read error.

With around 450 ng total RNA as template and a constant-region primer, TCR beta cDNA was made. Sequencing libraries for TCR beta derived from three nested multiplex PCR rounds that used slightly modified ARM-PCR. Amplification in the first two PCR rounds was performed using TRBV1-TRBV30 forward primers and a C-beta reverse primer for roughly 9 cycles each. Via MiXCR, TCRdb re-called the multiplex PCR reads, giving one row per CDR3 protein. The data show approximately 64,000 distinct CDR3 sequences, 71% seen once. Unsorted bulk tissue, about 19-32 mg of it, served as the source for co-extraction of RNA and DNA.

This clonotype was sampled from a man aged 35-49 years with primary liver carcinoma and hepatitis B virus infection. The sample consisted of liver tumor tissue from sampling region 4. Specified subset: tumor region T4, right-lateral pole. The chain employs TRBV29-1 and TRBJ1-2; D might be TRBD1 (5 bases). This chain's CDR3 is CSVSGQSGPYGYIF. The CDR3 DNA is TGCAGCGTTTCAGGGCAGTCTGGCCCCTATGGATACATCTTC.